A selection of T cell receptor beta chains follows, all from one sample in a study of blood T cell repertoires in COVID-19. Clones were sequenced by immunoSEQ multiplex PCR, and TCRdb holds only the in-frame ones, with some missing. This table holds about 200,000 clones, approximately 80% found once. Source material: peripheral blood. The receptors here all came from a human donor with acute or convalescent COVID-19. The donor label of this sample is uncertain. Each CDR3 is given with its conserved first and last residue. D genes are given only for firm matches. The listing skips clone size in some rows; elsewhere it reads once, few, many or a size class.

j_gene: TRBJ2-2; abundance: -; v_gene: TRBV9; d_gene: -; CDR3nt: TGTGCCAGCAGCGTAGGGGTGAGGGGGTCGGACACCGGGGAGCTGTTTTTT; CDR3aa: CASSVGVRGSDTGELFF
j_gene: TRBJ2-3; abundance: once; v_gene: TRBV7-3; d_gene: -; CDR3nt: TGTGCCAGCAGCCTATCAAATACGCAGTATTTT; CDR3aa: CASSLSNTQYF
j_gene: TRBJ1-4; abundance: -; v_gene: TRBV5-8; d_gene: -; CDR3nt: TGTGCCAGCAACTGGGGTCAGGGGATTGAAAAACTGTTTTTT; CDR3aa: CASNWGQGIEKLFF
j_gene: TRBJ2-7; abundance: -; v_gene: TRBV27; d_gene: TRBD1; CDR3nt: TGTGCCAGCAGTTTACGTACCGTGAGGACAGGGGGCTCCTACGAGCAGTACTTC; CDR3aa: CASSLRTVRTGGSYEQYF
j_gene: TRBJ1-3; abundance: -; v_gene: TRBV10-3; d_gene: -; CDR3nt: TGTGCCATCAGCACGACAGGAGGAGGAAACACCATATATTTT; CDR3aa: CAISTTGGGNTIYF
j_gene: TRBJ1-1; abundance: once; v_gene: TRBV29-1; d_gene: -; CDR3nt: TGCAGCGTCCCCGGGAGATCCTGGGACACTGAAGCTTTCTTT; CDR3aa: CSVPGRSWDTEAFF
j_gene: TRBJ2-3; abundance: -; v_gene: TRBV18; d_gene: -; CDR3nt: TGTGCCAGCTCACCGTTCGAGGGCTCAGATACGCAGTATTTT; CDR3aa: CASSPFEGSDTQYF
j_gene: TRBJ2-1; abundance: -; v_gene: TRBV7-6; d_gene: -; CDR3nt: TGTGCCAGCAGCTTAGTGTCTCCTTCGGGTTCTATCCCCTACAATGAGCAGTTCTTC; CDR3aa: CASSLVSPSGSIPYNEQFF
j_gene: TRBJ1-1; abundance: -; v_gene: TRBV28; d_gene: -; CDR3nt: TGTGCCAGCGCTTCAACAGGACAGAACACTGAAGCTTTCTTT; CDR3aa: CASASTGQNTEAFF
j_gene: TRBJ2-5; abundance: -; v_gene: TRBV6-5; d_gene: -; CDR3nt: TGTGCCAGCAGACGGACAGAACAAGAGACCCAGTACTTC; CDR3aa: CASRRTEQETQYF
j_gene: TRBJ1-2; abundance: -; v_gene: TRBV19; d_gene: -; CDR3nt: TGTGCCAGTATCGCCGTGGGGACACCAGCTAACTATGGCTACACCTTC; CDR3aa: CASIAVGTPANYGYTF
j_gene: TRBJ2-1; abundance: -; v_gene: TRBV3-1/TRBV3-2; d_gene: -; CDR3nt: TGTGCCAGCAGCCATGAGGGCCCCGTGCAGTTCTTC; CDR3aa: CASSHEGPVQFF
j_gene: TRBJ2-3; abundance: -; v_gene: TRBV7-6; d_gene: -; CDR3nt: TGTGCCAGCAGCTTAGCTGCAAGGACACAGAGCACAGATACGCAGTATTTT; CDR3aa: CASSLAARTQSTDTQYF
j_gene: TRBJ1-2; abundance: -; v_gene: TRBV6-6; d_gene: -; CDR3nt: TGTGCCAGCAGACGGGAATTAAACTATGGCTACACCTTC; CDR3aa: CASRRELNYGYTF
j_gene: TRBJ2-7; abundance: -; v_gene: TRBV5-1; d_gene: TRBD2; CDR3nt: TGCGCCAGCAGCTGGACTAGCGGGAGCCCTAGCGAGCAGTACTTC; CDR3aa: CASSWTSGSPSEQYF
j_gene: TRBJ1-5; abundance: -; v_gene: TRBV7-9; d_gene: TRBD1; CDR3nt: TGTGCCAGCAGCTTAGGGACAGGGGATATCAATCAGCCCCAGCATTTT; CDR3aa: CASSLGTGDINQPQHF
j_gene: TRBJ1-6; abundance: -; v_gene: TRBV28; d_gene: TRBD1; CDR3nt: TGTGCCAGCGGGACAGGGTCAAAGTCACCCCTCCACTTT; CDR3aa: CASGTGSKSPLHF
j_gene: TRBJ1-6; abundance: -; v_gene: TRBV5-6; d_gene: -; CDR3nt: TGTGCCAGCAGCTTGGGGCAGGGGAATTCACCCCTCCACTTT; CDR3aa: CASSLGQGNSPLHF
j_gene: TRBJ1-2; abundance: -; v_gene: TRBV28; d_gene: -; CDR3nt: TGTGCCAGCAGTTTGGTATCCCTCAGGGATGGCTACACCTTC; CDR3aa: CASSLVSLRDGYTF
j_gene: TRBJ2-7; abundance: -; v_gene: TRBV28; d_gene: -; CDR3nt: TGTGCCAGCAGTTTCCCCTCGACAGGTCGCTACGAGCAGTACTTC; CDR3aa: CASSFPSTGRYEQYF
j_gene: TRBJ2-7; abundance: -; v_gene: TRBV20-1; d_gene: -; CDR3nt: TGCAGTGCTATGGCCGACTACGAGCAGTACTTC; CDR3aa: CSAMADYEQYF
j_gene: TRBJ2-3; abundance: -; v_gene: TRBV6-1; d_gene: -; CDR3nt: TGTGCCAGCAGTGATTCGGGGGGCCCGGGGGGACGACTCACAGATACGCAGTATTTT; CDR3aa: CASSDSGGPGGRLTDTQYF
j_gene: TRBJ2-1; abundance: -; v_gene: TRBV24-1; d_gene: -; CDR3nt: TGTGCCACCAGTGACCAGAATTCGCGGAACAATGAGCAGTTCTTC; CDR3aa: CATSDQNSRNNEQFF
j_gene: TRBJ2-2; abundance: -; v_gene: TRBV2; d_gene: TRBD2; CDR3nt: TGTGCCAGCACGGGACTAGCCAGCACCGGGGAGCTGTTTTTT; CDR3aa: CASTGLASTGELFF
j_gene: TRBJ2-7; abundance: -; v_gene: TRBV10-3; d_gene: TRBD1; CDR3nt: TGTGCCATCAGTGACAGGGGGCCCTACGAGCAGTACTTC; CDR3aa: CAISDRGPYEQYF
j_gene: TRBJ2-7; abundance: -; v_gene: TRBV7-8; d_gene: TRBD2; CDR3nt: TGTGCCAGCAGCTTGCTAGCGGGGCCGTACGAGCAGTACTTC; CDR3aa: CASSLLAGPYEQYF
j_gene: TRBJ1-2; abundance: -; v_gene: TRBV5-1; d_gene: -; CDR3nt: TGCGCCAGCAGCCGGGGGGGGACCCTTTCCCCTGAACCTTATGGCTACACCTTC; CDR3aa: CASSRGGTLSPEPYGYTF
j_gene: TRBJ2-3; abundance: once; v_gene: TRBV20-1; d_gene: TRBD2; CDR3nt: TGCAGTGCTAGTTCTAGCGGGAGGGCCCTCACAGATACGCAGTATTTT; CDR3aa: CSASSSGRALTDTQYF
j_gene: TRBJ2-6; abundance: -; v_gene: TRBV7-8; d_gene: TRBD2; CDR3nt: TGTGCCAGCAGCTTAGTAGCCAGGACTAGCGGTTTTAGCTCTGGGGCCAACGTCCTGACTTTC; CDR3aa: CASSLVARTSGFSSGANVLTF
j_gene: TRBJ1-2; abundance: -; v_gene: TRBV24-1; d_gene: TRBD1; CDR3nt: TGTGCCCAGGGGGACTATGGCTACACCTTC; CDR3aa: CAQGDYGYTF
j_gene: TRBJ2-2; abundance: -; v_gene: TRBV7-2; d_gene: -; CDR3nt: TGTGCCAGCAGCCTTAACTGGAACACCGGGGAGCTGTTTTTT; CDR3aa: CASSLNWNTGELFF
j_gene: TRBJ2-7; abundance: -; v_gene: TRBV6-5; d_gene: TRBD1; CDR3nt: TGTGCCAGCAGCGCCGGGACAGGGGGATCCTACGAGCAGTACTTC; CDR3aa: CASSAGTGGSYEQYF
j_gene: TRBJ2-7; abundance: once; v_gene: TRBV5-1; d_gene: -; CDR3nt: TGCGCCAGCAGCTTGAATCGACTGAGCTACGAGCAGTACTTC; CDR3aa: CASSLNRLSYEQYF
j_gene: TRBJ1-4; abundance: -; v_gene: TRBV5-4; d_gene: TRBD1; CDR3nt: TGTGCCAGCAGCCCTGGGACAGGAAAAAATGAAAAACTGTTTTTT; CDR3aa: CASSPGTGKNEKLFF
j_gene: TRBJ2-5; abundance: -; v_gene: TRBV5-1; d_gene: TRBD1; CDR3nt: TGCGCCAGCAGCGAGTACACAGGGGGAGAGACCCAGTACTTC; CDR3aa: CASSEYTGGETQYF
j_gene: TRBJ2-3; abundance: -; v_gene: TRBV24-1; d_gene: TRBD2; CDR3nt: TGTGCCACCAGTGATTGGGAGGGGAATACGCAGTATTTT; CDR3aa: CATSDWEGNTQYF
j_gene: TRBJ1-4; abundance: -; v_gene: TRBV29-1; d_gene: -; CDR3nt: TGCAGCGTTAGAGAAGCCTCCACAGCTAATGAAAAACTGTTTTTT; CDR3aa: CSVREASTANEKLFF
j_gene: TRBJ2-4; abundance: -; v_gene: TRBV20-1; d_gene: -; CDR3nt: TGCAGTGCTAGTAAGGGTAGCGGATTAGCCAAAAACATTCAGTACTTC; CDR3aa: CSASKGSGLAKNIQYF
j_gene: TRBJ1-2; abundance: -; v_gene: TRBV6-6; d_gene: TRBD1; CDR3nt: TGTGCCAGCACTCCGACAGGGAACTATGGCTACACCTTC; CDR3aa: CASTPTGNYGYTF
j_gene: TRBJ2-7; abundance: -; v_gene: TRBV19; d_gene: -; CDR3nt: TGTGCCAGTAGTATAGCTCGGGTTTCCGAGCAGTACTTC; CDR3aa: CASSIARVSEQYF
j_gene: TRBJ2-3; abundance: -; v_gene: TRBV18; d_gene: TRBD2; CDR3nt: TGTGCCAGCTCACCCCTCGGGCGGGGGTTCACAGATACGCAGTATTTT; CDR3aa: CASSPLGRGFTDTQYF
j_gene: TRBJ2-1; abundance: -; v_gene: TRBV28; d_gene: -; CDR3nt: TGTGCCAGCAGTAGAATCGACACGAACAATGAGCAGTTCTTC; CDR3aa: CASSRIDTNNEQFF
j_gene: TRBJ1-4; abundance: -; v_gene: TRBV5-1; d_gene: -; CDR3nt: TGCGCCAGCAGGCCGACAGGAGCTGCAACTAATGAAAAACTGTTTTTT; CDR3aa: CASRPTGAATNEKLFF
j_gene: TRBJ2-7; abundance: -; v_gene: TRBV10-3; d_gene: TRBD1; CDR3nt: TGTGCCATCAGGTTAGGACAGGGGGCGTCGGCGCAGTACTTC; CDR3aa: CAIRLGQGASAQYF
j_gene: TRBJ2-7; abundance: once; v_gene: TRBV28; d_gene: TRBD1; CDR3nt: TGTGCCACCAACCCCCCCGGGACAGCCTACTTCTACGAGCAGTACTTC; CDR3aa: CATNPPGTAYFYEQYF
j_gene: TRBJ1-2; abundance: -; v_gene: TRBV18; d_gene: TRBD1; CDR3nt: TGTGCCAGCTCACCCACCGGGACAGGAGACGATAGGCCATATGGCTACACCTTC; CDR3aa: CASSPTGTGDDRPYGYTF
j_gene: TRBJ1-5; abundance: -; v_gene: TRBV27; d_gene: TRBD1; CDR3nt: TGTGCCAGCAGTTCCGACAGGGTCACACAGCCCCAGCATTTT; CDR3aa: CASSSDRVTQPQHF
j_gene: TRBJ2-3; abundance: -; v_gene: TRBV2; d_gene: TRBD2; CDR3nt: TGTGCCAGCAGTGGGACTAGCGGGAGTATGCCAGATACGCAGTATTTT; CDR3aa: CASSGTSGSMPDTQYF
j_gene: TRBJ2-7; abundance: -; v_gene: TRBV19; d_gene: TRBD1; CDR3nt: TGTGCCAGTAGTTCAGGGGGCCAACTCTCCTACGAGCAGTACTTC; CDR3aa: CASSSGGQLSYEQYF
j_gene: TRBJ1-6; abundance: -; v_gene: TRBV5-4; d_gene: TRBD1; CDR3nt: TGTGCCAGCAGCTTGGATTTTCGGGCGACAGGGGGTTCACCCCTCCACTTT; CDR3aa: CASSLDFRATGGSPLHF
j_gene: TRBJ2-7; abundance: -; v_gene: TRBV2; d_gene: -; CDR3nt: TGTGCCAGCAGTGGGAGCTACGAGCAGTACTTC; CDR3aa: CASSGSYEQYF
j_gene: TRBJ2-7; abundance: few; v_gene: TRBV27; d_gene: TRBD1; CDR3nt: TGTGCCAGCAGTCGGACAGGGCCCTACGAGCAGTACTTC; CDR3aa: CASSRTGPYEQYF
j_gene: TRBJ1-6; abundance: -; v_gene: TRBV28; d_gene: -; CDR3nt: TGTGCCAGCAGTTTAGGGTCCCAGGCCTCACCCCTCCACTTT; CDR3aa: CASSLGSQASPLHF
j_gene: TRBJ2-6; abundance: once; v_gene: TRBV2; d_gene: -; CDR3nt: TGTGCCAGCAGTCGAGATTCTGGGGCCAACGTCCTGACTTTC; CDR3aa: CASSRDSGANVLTF
j_gene: TRBJ1-5; abundance: few; v_gene: TRBV19; d_gene: TRBD1; CDR3nt: TGTGCCAGTAGTATAAGACAGGGGAGCAATCAGCCCCAGCATTTT; CDR3aa: CASSIRQGSNQPQHF
j_gene: TRBJ2-2; abundance: -; v_gene: TRBV19; d_gene: TRBD2; CDR3nt: TGTGCCAGTAGTATAATCGGACTAGCGGGAGACGGCGGGGAGCTGTTTTTT; CDR3aa: CASSIIGLAGDGGELFF
j_gene: TRBJ1-2; abundance: -; v_gene: TRBV6-5; d_gene: TRBD1; CDR3nt: TGTGCCAGCCAGGGACAGGTCTATGGCTACACCTTC; CDR3aa: CASQGQVYGYTF